Each of the 17 T cell receptor beta chains below was sequenced from the same sample in a study of T cell responses to AZD1222 COVID-19 vaccine. Method: immunoSEQ multiplex PCR; TCRdb's copy keeps in-frame clones and lacks some. The sample has 110,000 to 150,000 clones; over 75% are singletons. Specimen: peripheral blood, collected on day 0 of AZD1222 vaccination. The receptors come from an adult in good health.

The rearrangement joins TRBV7-6 to TRBJ2-2; the match to TRBD2 covers 8 bases. This CDR3 is 16 amino acids long. CDR1 is SGHVS and CDR2 is FNYEAQ in the germline V gene. The junction had 7 bases not matched to a gene; V was cut back by 4 bases and J by 3 bases. CDR3 bases: TGTGCCAGCAGCTCCGCCCCGGGGGGGGACACCGGGGAGCTGTTTTTT. Amino acids: CASSSAPGGDTGELFF.

The V gene is TRBV5-8, the J gene TRBJ2-3; D remains unclear. V lost 4 bases, J lost 6 bases, and 9 bases lay in between. The CDR3 spans 12 residues. From germline, CDR1 is SGHTS and CDR2 YDEGEE. The CDR3 DNA is TGTGCCAGCAGCCCGGTCGCCGATACGCAGTATTTT. Translating it yields CASSPVADTQYF.

The J gene is TRBJ1-2, the V gene TRBV2; tentatively, D is TRBD1 (5 bases). Trimming pared 2 bases from V and 0 bases from J, leaving 7 bases between. Germline CDR1 and CDR2: SNHLY and FYNNEI. This CDR3 has 14 residues. In nucleotides, the CDR3 is TGTGCCAGCAGTGAACAGGGTTCTAACTATGGCTACACCTTC. Its translation: CASSEQGSNYGYTF.

CDR3 in DNA: TGTGCCAGCAGTCCAGGGCTGGGACAGTCAGCCTACGAGCAGTACTTC. It specifies CASSPGLGQSAYEQYF. The chain carries TRBV7-9 and TRBJ2-7, with 7 positions matching TRBD1. In germline, CDR1 is SEHNR, CDR2 FQNEAQ (reference sequence). CDR3 length: 16 amino acids. Unmatched junction bases numbered 13, after V lost 6 bases and J lost 2 bases.

The chain has TRBV24-1 and TRBJ2-3, with 9 positions matching TRBD2. The CDR3 extends over 15 amino acids. The germline V gene encodes CDR1 KGHDR and CDR2 SFDVKD. V shed 3 bases and J 5 bases; nucleotides not matched to a gene: 5. The CDR3 nucleotides read TGTGCCACCAGTGATCAGCGGGGGGCAGGAGATACGCAGTATTTT. It codes for CATSDQRGAGDTQYF.

CDR3 nucleotide sequence: TGTGCCAGCAGTTTTATAGCCGGGGAGCTGTTTTTT. It is translated as CASSFIAGELFF. The J gene is TRBJ2-2, the V gene TRBV27; no reliable D call. CDR1 and CDR2 from the germline V gene are MNHEY and SMNVEV (reference sequence). Trimming took off 3 bases at V and 6 bases at J, with 5 bases between the two ends. The CDR3 is made up of 12 amino acids.

J is TRBJ1-5 and V is TRBV23-1; D is unresolved. TRBV23-1 is filed as an ORF, its function uncertain. V dropped 8 bases and J dropped 2 bases, with 10 bases sitting between them. The CDR3 is made up of 13 amino acids. CDR3 sequence: CASFRPGNQPQHF. The CDR3 region has the DNA TGCGCCAGCTTTCGGCCGGGCAATCAGCCCCAGCATTTT.

The chain uses TRBV11-2 and TRBJ1-1; D uncertain. Germline CDR1 is SGHAT and CDR2 is FQNNGV. V was cut by 0 bases and J by 7 bases, with 12 bases left in between. There are 14 residues in the CDR3. CDR3 bases: TGTGCCAGCAGCTTAGATAACGGAGCCTTTGAAGCTTTCTTT. It translates to CASSLDNGAFEAFF.

For this clone: This CDR3 is also generated by other DNA sequences in the sample. The chain uses TRBV19 and TRBJ1-5; D might be TRBD1 (6 bases). Germline CDR1 and CDR2: LNHDA and SQIVND (reference sequence). CDR3 length equals 14 residues. Trimming cost V 5 bases and J 1 base, with 9 bases left between them. CDR3 bases: TGTGCCAGTAGTTTGCAGGGGAGCAATCAGCCCCAGCATTTT. Translation: CASSLQGSNQPQHF.

The V and J genes are TRBV27 and TRBJ1-2; D is possibly TRBD1 (6 bases). This CDR3 has 13 amino acids. Trimming left V 2 bases short and J 3 bases short, with 7 bases between. Germline assignment: CDR1 MNHEY and CDR2 SMNVEV (reference sequence). Here the CDR3 reads CASSLAGDYGYTF. In DNA, the CDR3 is TGTGCCAGCAGTTTAGCAGGGGACTATGGCTACACCTTC.

This chain links TRBV10-3 with TRBJ1-1; D ambiguous. CDR3 length: 12 residues. Germline CDR1 is ENHRY and CDR2 is SYGVKD. V was trimmed by 5 bases and J by 1 base, leaving 5 bases between them. The CDR3 nucleotides are TGTGCCATCAGTACCGGGAACACTGAAGCTTTCTTT. Its translation is CAISTGNTEAFF.

V and J are TRBV21-1 and TRBJ2-7; TRBD1 reflects the table's D call only, with no check against the DNA. TRBV21-1 is a known pseudogene. CDR3 length equals 18 residues. CDR3 coding DNA: TGTGCCAGCACCAAATCCAGGGGCCGGAGGCTCAGCTCCTACGAGCAGTACTTC. Translation: CASTKSRGRRLSSYEQYF.

This clone was found a few times. The V gene is TRBV19, the J gene TRBJ2-3; the match to TRBD2 covers 7 bases. The CDR3 extends over 16 amino acids. The V gene's germline CDR1 is LNHDA and CDR2 SQIVND (reference sequence). J lost 7 bases, V lost 0 bases, and 10 bases had no gene match. The CDR3 spells CASSIDGEGKGYTQYF. For the CDR3, the DNA is TGTGCCAGTAGTATAGATGGGGAGGGAAAAGGTTATACGCAGTATTTT.

The gene calls are TRBV2 and TRBJ2-5; the match to TRBD2 covers 9 bases. Germline V gene sequence: CDR1 SNHLY, CDR2 FYNNEI. The CDR3 spans 14 residues. V shed 8 bases, J shed 4 bases, and the junction held 8 bases outside the gene matches. This CDR3 reads CASVGLAGTETQYF. The CDR3 DNA is TGTGCCAGCGTGGGGCTAGCGGGGACAGAGACCCAGTACTTC.

This clone appeared a few times. The V gene is TRBV14, the J gene TRBJ2-1; TRBD1 is a possible D gene (5 bases). Trimming stripped 3 bases from V and 7 bases from J, with 22 bases between. CDR1 SGHDN and CDR2 FVKESK come from the germline V gene. This CDR3 comprises 17 residues. The CDR3 nucleotides read TGTGCCAGCAGCCAGGGGCCGGGCCGAGCCGGAGAGAATGAGCAGTTCTTC. Translated, it gives CASSQGPGRAGENEQFF.

This chain links TRBV18 with TRBJ1-5; a weak D match, TRBD1 (6 bases). Trimming took off 6 bases at V and 4 bases at J, with 13 bases between the two ends. This CDR3 contains 14 residues. Germline CDR1 and CDR2: KGHSH and LQKENI. This CDR3 is CASSPSQGNQPQHF. In nucleotides, the CDR3 is TGTGCCAGCTCGCCTAGCCAGGGGAATCAGCCCCAGCATTTT. Together with reference TRBV18 and TRBJ1-5, the CDR3 gives the full variable domain: NAGVMQNPRHLVRRRGQEARLRCSPMKGHSHVYWYRQLPEEGLKFMVYLQKENIIDESGMPKERFSAEFPKEGPSILRIQQVVRGDSAAYFCASSPSQGNQPQHFGDGTRLSIL.

The chain employs TRBV27 and TRBJ1-6; possibly TRBD1 for D (5 bases). Germline V CDR1 and CDR2: MNHEY, SMNVEV (reference sequence). CDR3 size: 14 residues. Trimming left V 0 bases short and J 6 bases short, with 6 bases between. CDR3 amino acids: CASSLSGVNSPLHF. The CDR3 region has the DNA TGTGCCAGCAGTTTATCGGGGGTTAATTCACCCCTCCACTTT.